One sample yielded the 10 T cell receptor beta chains listed below, sequenced in a study of blood T cell repertoires in COVID-19. TCRdb's table, derived via immunoSEQ multiplex PCR, lists solely in-frame clones and lacks some. Of tens of thousands of clones in the sample, around nine tenths were seen once. Sequencing was done on a sample of peripheral blood. These receptors were collected from a woman aged 55-69 years with COVID-19, enrolled during active disease.

The CDR3 region has the DNA TGTGCCAGCAGCTCAGGTTTGTTAGAGCAGTACTTC. It codes for CASSSGLLEQYF. The rearrangement links TRBV5-6 to TRBJ2-7; D uncertain. From germline, CDR1 is SGHDT and CDR2 YYEEEE. The CDR3 sequence is 12 residues long. V lost 3 bases, J lost 7 bases, and 11 bases lay in between.

The chain uses TRBV5-5 and TRBJ2-7, with 7 bases identical to TRBD1. Germline V lookup: CDR1 SGHKS, CDR2 YYEKEE (reference sequence). The trim removed 3 bases at V and 1 base at J, leaving 4 bases unmatched. This CDR3 contains 14 residues. The CDR3 DNA reads as TGTGCCAGCAGCTCCCGACAGGGTTCCTACGAGCAGTACTTC. Translated, it gives CASSSRQGSYEQYF. The entire variable domain, with the rest obtained from reference TRBV5-5 and TRBJ2-7, is as follows: DAGVTQSPTHLIKTRGQQVTLRCSPISGHKSVSWYQQVLGQGPQFIFQYYEKEERGRGNFPDRFSARQFPNYSSELNVNALLLGDSALYLCASSSRQGSYEQYFGPGTRLTVT.

The chain has TRBV3-1 (or the pseudogene TRBV3-2) and TRBJ2-1; D is perhaps TRBD2 (5 bases). The CDR3 length is 15 residues. Germline CDR1 and CDR2: LGHDT and YNNKEL (reference sequence). Between the trimmed V and J ends, which lost 1 base and 1 base, there was a span of 8 bases. The CDR3 sequence: CASSQGLASYNEQFF. The CDR3 nucleotides are TGTGCCAGCAGCCAAGGGCTAGCATCCTACAATGAGCAGTTCTTC.

The V gene is TRBV3-1 (or the pseudogene TRBV3-2), the J gene TRBJ2-3, with 13 nucleotides matching TRBD2. This CDR3 comprises 17 residues. V shed 0 bases and J 6 bases; nucleotides not matched to a gene: 6. The germline gives CDR1 LGHDT, CDR2 YNNKEL (reference sequence). The CDR3 spells CASSQDGTSGVSDTQYF. For the CDR3, the DNA is TGTGCCAGCAGCCAAGATGGGACTAGCGGGGTGTCTGATACGCAGTATTTT.

The chain links TRBV7-6 to TRBJ1-3; D is ambiguous. Trimming removed 0 bases from V and 4 bases from J, with 4 bases in between. The CDR3 spans 13 residues. Germline V gives CDR1 SGHVS, CDR2 FNYEAQ. CDR3 nucleotides: TGTGCCAGCAGCTTAGCCGAGGGAAACACCATATATTTT. It translates to CASSLAEGNTIYF.

This clone was seen a handful of times. The chain combines TRBV4-2 with TRBJ1-1; no reliable D call. Per germline, CDR1 LGHNA and CDR2 YNFKEQ. The CDR3 is made up of 16 amino acids. V lost 1 base to trimming and J lost 0 bases, with 12 bases between them. The CDR3 loop is CASSQGRLLMNTEAFF. The CDR3, as DNA: TGTGCCAGCAGCCAAGGCAGACTCCTAATGAACACTGAAGCTTTCTTT.

V gene TRBV9 combines with J gene TRBJ2-1; 11 nucleotides match TRBD2. V lost 0 bases, J lost 0 bases, and 5 bases stayed unmatched. The CDR3 is 18 amino acids. Germline V CDR1 and CDR2: SGDLS, YYNGEE. This CDR3 is CASSVASGGPISYNEQFF. In nucleotides, the CDR3 is TGTGCCAGCAGCGTAGCTAGCGGGGGGCCGATCTCCTACAATGAGCAGTTCTTC.

J is TRBJ1-1 and V is TRBV10-3; D not resolved. Germline assignment: CDR1 ENHRY and CDR2 SYGVKD. V lost 11 bases and J 6 bases, leaving 16 bases between the germline ends. The CDR3 loop spans 12 amino acids. CDR3: CAFSERPPEAFF. The CDR3, as DNA: TGTGCCTTCTCGGAGAGGCCCCCTGAAGCTTTCTTT.

V and J are TRBV10-3 and TRBJ2-3; 7 bases are shared with TRBD1. The germline V gene encodes CDR1 ENHRY and CDR2 SYGVKD. V gave up 7 bases and J gave up 0 bases; unmatched junction bases: 4. The CDR3 has 14 amino acids. CDR3 protein: CAITSGQSTDTQYF. The CDR3, as DNA: TGTGCCATCACCTCGGGACAGAGCACAGATACGCAGTATTTT.

DNA of the CDR3: TGTGCCAGCTCACCAAGAACTTCGGAGCAGTTCTTC. It yields the protein CASSPRTSEQFF. This chain uses TRBV18 with TRBJ2-1; the D is unclear. This CDR3 is built from 12 residues. Deletions cut 2 bases from V and 10 bases from J, with 9 bases between. CDR1 KGHSH and CDR2 LQKENI come from the germline V gene.